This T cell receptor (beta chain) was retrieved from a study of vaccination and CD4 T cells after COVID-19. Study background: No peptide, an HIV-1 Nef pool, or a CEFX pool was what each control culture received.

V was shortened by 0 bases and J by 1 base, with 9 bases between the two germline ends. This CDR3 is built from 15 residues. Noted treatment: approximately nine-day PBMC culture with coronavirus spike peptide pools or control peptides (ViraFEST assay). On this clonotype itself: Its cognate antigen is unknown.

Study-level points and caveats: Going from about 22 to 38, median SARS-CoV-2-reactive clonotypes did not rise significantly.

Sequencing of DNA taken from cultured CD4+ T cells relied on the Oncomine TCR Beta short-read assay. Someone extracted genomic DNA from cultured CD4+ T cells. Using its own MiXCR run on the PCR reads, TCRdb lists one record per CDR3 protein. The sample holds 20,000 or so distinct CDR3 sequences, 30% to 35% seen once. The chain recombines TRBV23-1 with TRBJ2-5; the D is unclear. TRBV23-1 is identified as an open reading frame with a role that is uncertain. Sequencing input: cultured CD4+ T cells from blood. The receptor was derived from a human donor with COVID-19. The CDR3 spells CASSQSPGRQETQYF. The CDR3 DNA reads TGCGCCAGCAGTCAATCACCAGGCCGCCAAGAGACCCAGTACTTC.